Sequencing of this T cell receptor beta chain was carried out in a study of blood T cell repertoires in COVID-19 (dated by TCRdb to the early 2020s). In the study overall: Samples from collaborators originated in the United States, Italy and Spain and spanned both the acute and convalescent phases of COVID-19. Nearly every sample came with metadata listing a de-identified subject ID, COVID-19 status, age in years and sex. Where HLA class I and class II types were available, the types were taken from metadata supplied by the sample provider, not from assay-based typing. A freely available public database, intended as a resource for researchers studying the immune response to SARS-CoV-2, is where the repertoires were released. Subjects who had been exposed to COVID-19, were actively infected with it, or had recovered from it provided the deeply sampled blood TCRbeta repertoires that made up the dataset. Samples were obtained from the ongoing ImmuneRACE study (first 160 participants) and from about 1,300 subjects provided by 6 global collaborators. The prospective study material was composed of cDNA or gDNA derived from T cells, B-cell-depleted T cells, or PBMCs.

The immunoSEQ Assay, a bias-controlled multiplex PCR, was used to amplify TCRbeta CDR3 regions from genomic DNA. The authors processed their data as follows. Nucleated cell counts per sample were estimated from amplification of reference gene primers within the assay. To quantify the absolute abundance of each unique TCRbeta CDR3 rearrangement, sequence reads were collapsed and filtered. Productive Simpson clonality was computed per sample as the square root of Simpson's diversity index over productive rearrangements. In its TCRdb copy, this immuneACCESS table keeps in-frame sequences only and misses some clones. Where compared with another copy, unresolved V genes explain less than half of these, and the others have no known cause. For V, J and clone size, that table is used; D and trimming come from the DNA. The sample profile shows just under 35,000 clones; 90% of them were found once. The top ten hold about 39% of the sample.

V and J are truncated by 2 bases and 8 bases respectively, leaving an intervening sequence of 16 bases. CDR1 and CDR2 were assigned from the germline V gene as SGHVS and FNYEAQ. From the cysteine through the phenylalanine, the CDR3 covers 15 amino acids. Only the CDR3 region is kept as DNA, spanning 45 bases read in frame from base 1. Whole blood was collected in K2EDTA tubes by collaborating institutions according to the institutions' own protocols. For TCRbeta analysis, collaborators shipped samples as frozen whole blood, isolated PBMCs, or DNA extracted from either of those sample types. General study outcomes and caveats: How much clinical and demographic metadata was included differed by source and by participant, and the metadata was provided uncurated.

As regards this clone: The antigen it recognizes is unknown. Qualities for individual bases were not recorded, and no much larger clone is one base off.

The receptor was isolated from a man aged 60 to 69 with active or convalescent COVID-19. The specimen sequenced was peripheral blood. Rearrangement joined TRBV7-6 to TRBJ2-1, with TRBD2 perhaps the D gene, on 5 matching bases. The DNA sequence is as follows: TGTGCCAGCAGCTTATGGGCTAGCCGGTCCCATGAGCAGTTCTTC. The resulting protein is CASSLWASRSHEQFF.